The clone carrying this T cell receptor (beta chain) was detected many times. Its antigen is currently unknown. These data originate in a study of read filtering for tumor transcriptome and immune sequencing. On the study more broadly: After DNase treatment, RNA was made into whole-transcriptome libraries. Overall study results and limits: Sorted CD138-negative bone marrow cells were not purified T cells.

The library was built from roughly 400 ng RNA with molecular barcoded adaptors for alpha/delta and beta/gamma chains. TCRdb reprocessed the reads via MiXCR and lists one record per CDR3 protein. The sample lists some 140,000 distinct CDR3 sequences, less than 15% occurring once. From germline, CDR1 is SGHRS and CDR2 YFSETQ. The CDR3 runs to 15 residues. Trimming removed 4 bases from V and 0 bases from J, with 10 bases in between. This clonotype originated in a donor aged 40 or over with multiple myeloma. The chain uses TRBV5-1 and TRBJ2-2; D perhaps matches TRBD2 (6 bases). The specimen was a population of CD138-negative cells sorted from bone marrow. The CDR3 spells CASSPASANTGELFF. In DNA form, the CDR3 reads TGCGCCAGCAGCCCAGCTAGCGCGAACACCGGGGAGCTGTTTTTT.